These 5 T cell receptor beta chains originate from one sample sequenced in a study of blood T cell repertoires in COVID-19. Method: immunoSEQ multiplex PCR; TCRdb's copy keeps in-frame clones and lacks some. Of over 250,000 clones listed, approximately 84% are singletons. The sequencing sample was made of peripheral blood. All receptors come from a human donor with COVID-19, enrolled during active disease. The donor label of this sample is uncertain.

The V gene is TRBV11-1, the J gene TRBJ2-1, with TRBD2 identical over 8 bases. CDR1 is SGHAT and CDR2 is FQDESV in the germline V gene (reference sequence). The CDR3 length is 16 residues. V gave up 5 bases and J gave up 0 bases; unmatched junction bases: 6. The CDR3 DNA sequence: TGTGCCAGCAGCCACTACGGGAGGGACTCCTACAATGAGCAGTTCTTC. Amino acid sequence: CASSHYGRDSYNEQFF.

The rearrangement links TRBV5-1 to TRBJ2-5; 8 positions match TRBD2. CDR1 is SGHRS, CDR2 YFSETQ, per germline. The CDR3 loop spans 18 amino acids. The V and J ends lost 2 bases and 4 bases, in that order; junction bases with no gene match: 16. In DNA, the CDR3 is TGCGCCAGCAGCTTTCTCGGCGGCAGCGGGAGTATAGCAGAGACCCAGTACTTC. It is translated as CASSFLGGSGSIAETQYF.

This clone was counted once. V usage is TRBV7-2 and J usage is TRBJ2-4; the D gene is possibly TRBD1 (5 bases). CDR3 length: 15 amino acids. V was shortened by 2 bases and J by 5 bases, with 13 bases between the two germline ends. Per germline, CDR1 SGHTA and CDR2 FQGNSA. CDR3 coding DNA: TGTGCCAGCAGCTTACTAGGGGTGGCGGAAAACATTCAGTACTTC. Its translation is CASSLLGVAENIQYF.

The chain uses TRBV7-2 and TRBJ2-1, with D perhaps matching TRBD2 (5 bases). Trimming cost V 4 bases and J 10 bases, with 17 bases left between them. The CDR3 extends over 14 amino acids. CDR1 and CDR2 from the germline V gene are SGHTA and FQGNSA. The CDR3 loop reads CASSSLGVVREQFF. CDR3 sequence (DNA): TGTGCCAGCAGCTCTCTCGGGGTCGTCAGAGAGCAGTTCTTC.

A remark on this clone: Other DNA sequences within the sample encode an identical CDR3. This chain uses TRBV19 with TRBJ1-4; tentative D call: TRBD1 (5 bases). The CDR3 totals 15 residues. CDR1 is LNHDA and CDR2 is SQIVND in the germline V gene (reference sequence). The ends were cut back, 3 bases at V and 0 bases at J, with 8 bases in the middle. The DNA for the CDR3 is TGTGCCAGTAGTATTGGACAAGCAACTAATGAAAAACTGTTTTTT. Its translation is CASSIGQATNEKLFF.